Listed here are 13 T cell receptor beta chains from one sample, sequenced in a study of shared T cell receptors in the human thymus. This table comes from immunoSEQ multiplex PCR, and its TCRdb copy is limited to in-frame clones, with some not included. The table lists over 65,000 clones, nearly 95% of them singletons, with less than 0.04% in the top ten. Sequenced sample: thymocytes. The source is a human donor.

The chain is built from TRBV19 and TRBJ1-1; D remains unclear. Trimming stripped 7 bases from V and 5 bases from J, with 8 bases between. The length of the CDR3 is 11 residues. Germline V gives CDR1 LNHDA, CDR2 SQIVND (reference sequence). The DNA for the CDR3 is TGTGCCAGTAACCGCGGGACTGAAGCTTTCTTT. Its protein is CASNRGTEAFF.

The V call is TRBV11-2, the J call TRBJ2-5, with 8 nucleotides matching TRBD2. Germline lookup yields CDR1 SGHAT and CDR2 FQNNGV. Trimming removed 3 bases from V and 2 bases from J; junction bases left unmatched: 8. The CDR3 is 16 residues long. The CDR3 spells CASSFLLAGRQETQYF. CDR3 sequence (DNA): TGTGCCAGCAGCTTCTTGTTAGCGGGGCGGCAAGAGACCCAGTACTTC.

V usage is TRBV5-4 and J usage is TRBJ1-4; 10 bases are shared with TRBD1. The ends lost 3 bases at V and 4 bases at J; junction bases unmatched: 12. Germline CDR1 is SGHNT and CDR2 is YYREEE (reference sequence). This CDR3 has 18 residues. CDR3: CASSSAPGQGKDNEKLFF. In DNA form, the CDR3 reads TGTGCCAGCAGCTCCGCTCCGGGACAGGGGAAGGATAATGAAAAACTGTTTTTT.

This chain links TRBV7-6 with TRBJ1-6; no reliable D call. The CDR3 runs to 15 residues. The germline V gene has CDR1 SGHVS and CDR2 FNYEAQ. The germline V and J ends were trimmed by 5 bases and 7 bases, with 15 bases remaining between them. The CDR3, as DNA: TGTGCCAGCAGCCAACATGAAGGAGTCAATTCACCCCTCCACTTT. This translates into CASSQHEGVNSPLHF.

The genes are TRBV29-1 and TRBJ1-1; D uncertain. V gave up 5 bases and J gave up 0 bases, with 7 bases separating them. This CDR3 spans 12 amino acids. The germline V gene encodes CDR1 SQVTM and CDR2 ANQGSEA. Written as DNA, the CDR3 is TGCAGCGTTCAGCCCATGAACACTGAAGCTTTCTTT. This gives the protein CSVQPMNTEAFF.

This chain joins TRBV9 and TRBJ1-4; 9 bases map to TRBD1. Losses at the gene ends were 2 bases for V and 8 bases for J; bases not matched to a gene: 4. CDR3 size: 14 residues. The germline V gene encodes CDR1 SGDLS and CDR2 YYNGEE. The CDR3 coding sequence is TGTGCCAGCAGCGTGGTGGGACAGGGAGAAAAACTGTTTTTT. Encoded protein: CASSVVGQGEKLFF.

This chain links TRBV27 with TRBJ1-2, with D possibly TRBD1 on 5 matching bases. The CDR3 loop spans 16 amino acids. Germline values: CDR1 MNHEY, CDR2 SMNVEV (reference sequence). Trimming removed 4 bases from V and 1 base from J, with 16 bases in between. CDR3 sequence reads: CASSWGPKAFNYGYTF. Here the CDR3 DNA reads TGTGCCAGCAGTTGGGGACCCAAGGCGTTTAACTATGGCTACACCTTC.

The V call is TRBV6-1, the J call TRBJ1-4, with TRBD1 matching 9 bases. Germline CDR1 and CDR2: MNHNS and SASEGT. The CDR3 length is 15 residues. V was clipped by 6 bases and J by 5 bases; unmatched bases: 7. CDR3 region: CASSPQGATNEKLFF. The CDR3 DNA reads as TGTGCCAGCAGCCCACAGGGGGCGACGAATGAAAAACTGTTTTTT.

The chain has TRBV18 and TRBJ2-2; a weak D match, TRBD1 (6 bases). This CDR3 has 17 residues. Per germline, CDR1 KGHSH and CDR2 LQKENI. V lost 4 bases and J lost 6, with 21 bases in between. This chain's CDR3 is CASSQHGGQGLPGELFF. DNA for the CDR3: TGTGCCAGCTCACAACACGGCGGGCAGGGGCTCCCCGGGGAGCTGTTTTTT.

J is TRBJ1-3 and V is TRBV19, with TRBD1 as a possible D gene (6 bases). V lost 6 bases and J lost 2, with 11 bases in between. The V gene's germline CDR1 is LNHDA and CDR2 SQIVND (reference sequence). The length of the CDR3 is 14 residues. The CDR3 bases are TGTGCCAGTAGCACGAGGACAGCTGGAAACACCATATATTTT. Its translation is CASSTRTAGNTIYF. The variable domain in full, with the rest retrieved from reference TRBV19 and TRBJ1-3, is DGGITQSPKYLFRKEGQNVTLSCEQNLNHDAMYWYRQDPGQGLRLIYYSQIVNDFQKGDIAEGYSVSREKKESFPLTVTSAQKNPTAFYLCASSTRTAGNTIYFGEGSWLTVV.

V gene TRBV28 combines with J gene TRBJ1-3; tentatively, D is TRBD1 (5 bases). This CDR3 has 21 residues. The V end was cut by 5 bases, the J end by 0 bases, with 29 bases between. The germline CDR1 and CDR2 sequences are MDHEN and SYDVKM. The CDR3 here is CASSPTSKGTGETSSGNTIYF. The CDR3, as DNA: TGTGCCAGCAGTCCAACCTCCAAGGGTACAGGAGAGACTAGCTCTGGAAACACCATATATTTT.

The chain has TRBV7-9 and TRBJ1-5; D ambiguous. CDR1 is SEHNR and CDR2 is FQNEAQ in the germline V gene (reference sequence). V lost 5 bases and J 1 base, leaving 12 bases between the germline ends. This CDR3 has 15 amino acids. CDR3 loop: CASSPDALSNQPQHF. The CDR3 DNA reads TGTGCCAGCAGCCCCGATGCCCTGAGCAATCAGCCCCAGCATTTT.

This clone was observed a handful of times. This chain links TRBV13 with TRBJ1-1; D unclear. V lost 5 bases and J 6 bases, leaving 34 bases between the germline ends. CDR3 length: 20 amino acids. The germline V gene has CDR1 PRHDT and CDR2 FYEKMQ (reference sequence). The CDR3 reads CASSPVCFVHHLTSKPEAFF. The DNA for the CDR3 is TGTGCCAGCAGCCCCGTCTGTTTCGTACACCACCTAACAAGTAAACCTGAAGCTTTCTTT.